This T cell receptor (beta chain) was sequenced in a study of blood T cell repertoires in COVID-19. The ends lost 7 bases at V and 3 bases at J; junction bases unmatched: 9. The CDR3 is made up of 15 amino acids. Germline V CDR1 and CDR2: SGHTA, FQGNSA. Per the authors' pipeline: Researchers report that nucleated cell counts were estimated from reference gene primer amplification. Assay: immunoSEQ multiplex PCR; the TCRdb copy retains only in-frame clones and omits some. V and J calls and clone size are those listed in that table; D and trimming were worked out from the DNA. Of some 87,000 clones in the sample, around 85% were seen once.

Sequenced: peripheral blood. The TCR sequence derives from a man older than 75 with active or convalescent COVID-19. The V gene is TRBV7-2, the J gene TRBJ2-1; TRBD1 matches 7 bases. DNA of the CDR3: TGTGCCAGCAACATAAGACAGGGTGACTACAATGAGCAGTTCTTC. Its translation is CASNIRQGDYNEQFF.